This entry lists 25 T cell receptor beta chains sequenced from one sample in a study of blood T cells in healthy people across ages (dated by TCRdb to 2015 to 2017). The receptor library was made with 5' RACE. Sequencing was carried out with an Illumina HiSeq 2500. The second PCR ran for roughly 7 to 12 cycles and used a J-beta primer mix along with a sample-barcoded 5' primer. The raw public reads went through TCRdb reprocessing: fastp at Q25, MiXCR clone calling, in-frame beta chains kept. Duplicate CDR3 protein sequences are folded into a single record with the most common DNA and genes. Within this sample are around 700,000 distinct CDR3 sequences, with roughly 25% of them counted one time only. 8% to 10% of the sample is taken by the ten largest. Another study also made use of these data, one on T cells of mothers and their children.

The material sequenced was blood. The source of these receptors is a boy aged 5 to 17 in good health.

This rearrangement joins TRBV11-2 to TRBJ2-3; 9 bases are a match to TRBD2. The CDR3 runs 16 residues. After removal of 1 base from V and 1 base from J, the junction contained 3 bases not matched to a gene. Germline CDR1 reads SGHAT; CDR2 reads FQNNGV. The CDR3 DNA follows: TGTGCCAGCAGCTTAGTAGCGGGAGTGGGCACAGATACGCAGTATTTT. Its translation is CASSLVAGVGTDTQYF.

This clonotype has more than one count but fewer than ten. The chain carries TRBV7-2 and TRBJ1-2, with D unresolved. Germline V gene data show CDR1 as SGHTA and CDR2 as FQGNSA. V shed 5 bases and J shed 4 bases, with 14 bases lying between them. The CDR3 runs to 14 residues. CDR3 bases: TGTGCCAGCAGCAGAGCAAGGGTCGGCTATGGCTACACCTTC. Residues: CASSRARVGYGYTF.

The J gene is TRBJ2-7, the V gene TRBV6-2 or TRBV6-3, with a weak D call TRBD2 (7 bases). Germline CDR1 and CDR2: MNHEY and SVGEGT. CDR3 length equals 15 residues. V lost 4 bases and J lost 3, with 16 bases in between. The CDR3 reads CASSSLSGGHYEQYF. The CDR3 DNA reads TGTGCCAGCAGTTCTCTCTCCGGGGGGCACTACGAGCAGTACTTC.

This chain connects TRBV5-1 to TRBJ2-7; 7 nucleotides align to TRBD2. The V gene's germline CDR1 is SGHRS and CDR2 YFSETQ. Unmatched junction bases numbered 15, after V lost 5 bases and J lost 7 bases. The CDR3 contains 15 residues. CDR3 nucleotide sequence: TGCGCCAGCAGTTCTGGGGCTAGCGGACTGGGGGAGCAGTACTTC. Amino acid sequence: CASSSGASGLGEQYF.

The V and J genes are TRBV19 and TRBJ1-1; no clear D. V was trimmed by 3 bases and J by 5 bases, leaving 7 bases between them. This CDR3 contains 12 residues. CDR1 and CDR2 (germline): LNHDA, SQIVND (reference sequence). CDR3 region: CASSIARTEAFF. The CDR3 DNA reads as TGTGCCAGTAGTATTGCCAGGACTGAAGCTTTCTTT.

The V and J genes are TRBV2 and TRBJ2-5; 15 bases map to TRBD2. The end of the DNA fits TRBJ2-7 better, so the J call may be wrong. The germline V gene has CDR1 SNHLY and CDR2 FYNNEI. The CDR3 has 15 amino acids. In nucleotides, the CDR3 is TGTGCCAGCCCGGGACTAGCGGGGGGTTCCTACGAGCAGTACTTC. This translates into CASPGLAGGSYEQYF.

The chain links TRBV7-9 to TRBJ2-7, with 7 bases aligning to TRBD1. Trimming took 5 bases from V and 3 from J; bases not matched to a gene: 7. The CDR3 is 14 amino acids. The germline V gene has CDR1 SEHNR and CDR2 FQNEAQ (reference sequence). As DNA, the CDR3 is TGTGCCAGCAGCATCCCGGGACAGAACTACGAGCAGTACTTC. This sequence encodes CASSIPGQNYEQYF.

The CDR3 here is CSVGRTVGETQYF. CDR3 nucleotides: TGCAGCGTTGGTAGGACCGTTGGAGAGACCCAGTACTTC. The rearrangement joins TRBV29-1 to TRBJ2-5, with D unclear. The CDR3 contains 13 residues. Germline V gene sequence: CDR1 SQVTM, CDR2 ANQGSEA. The V gene lost 4 bases and the J gene lost 4 bases, with 13 bases spanning the gap.

This clonotype was seen just once. The chain combines TRBV28 with TRBJ2-4; 8 bases fit TRBD2. The CDR3 runs 16 residues. Germline V gene data show CDR1 as MDHEN and CDR2 as SYDVKM. With V trimmed by 10 bases and J by 1 base, 12 bases remained unmatched. CDR3 loop: CAIGASGLIAKNIQYF. CDR3 coding DNA: TGTGCCATCGGGGCTAGCGGGTTAATTGCCAAAAACATTCAGTACTTC.

The CDR3 DNA reads as TGCGCCAGCAGCCTACCACCTGGGATCAACACTGAAGCTTTCTTT. Translating it yields CASSLPPGINTEAFF. The chain is built from TRBV4-3 and TRBJ1-1; D is undetermined. There are 15 residues in the CDR3. V was shortened by 4 bases and J by 2 bases, with 14 bases between the two germline ends. CDR1 LGHNA and CDR2 YSLEER come from the germline V gene.

This clonotype was seen a few times. The chain uses TRBV29-1 and TRBJ2-5; 7 nucleotides line up with TRBD2. Germline trimming cut 1 base from V and 4 bases from J; bases unmatched to any gene: 6. The CDR3 has 14 residues. The germline V gene encodes CDR1 SQVTM and CDR2 ANQGSEA. CDR3 residues: CSVEVWGGGETQYF. Here the CDR3 DNA reads TGCAGCGTTGAAGTCTGGGGCGGGGGAGAGACCCAGTACTTC.

This clonotype has just a few counts. The rearrangement uses TRBV7-3 and TRBJ2-5; no clear D. Trimming pared 2 bases from V and 5 bases from J, leaving 21 bases between. The CDR3 totals 17 residues. The germline CDR1 and CDR2 sequences are SGHTA and FQGTGA. The CDR3 sequence: CASSLFRSNTRRETQYF. For the CDR3, the DNA is TGTGCCAGCAGCTTATTCAGGTCAAACACGAGGCGGGAGACCCAGTACTTC.

Only a few counts were recorded for this clonotype. The chain joins TRBV6-5 to TRBJ2-5, with 8 nucleotides matching TRBD1. V lost 3 bases, J lost 2 bases, and 8 bases stayed unmatched. The germline V gene has CDR1 MNHEY and CDR2 SVGAGI. The CDR3 length is 16 residues. CDR3 coding DNA: TGTGCCAGCAGTTATCGCGGGACAGGAGAGCAAGAGACCCAGTACTTC. This encodes CASSYRGTGEQETQYF.

This clonotype was seen a few times. The chain combines TRBV7-2 with TRBJ2-2; possibly TRBD1 for D (5 bases). CDR3 size: 14 residues. V was trimmed by 5 bases and J by 7 bases, leaving 14 bases between them. Germline assignment: CDR1 SGHTA and CDR2 FQGNSA. CDR3 region: CASSPLFDSGELFF. CDR3 coding DNA: TGTGCCAGCAGCCCCCTCTTTGACAGCGGGGAGCTGTTTTTT.

This clonotype was counted only a few times. V gene TRBV5-1 combines with J gene TRBJ1-2, with D unresolved. With 0 bases removed from V and 7 bases from J, the gap between germline ends came to 13 bases. Germline V gives CDR1 SGHRS, CDR2 YFSETQ. The CDR3 is 14 amino acids. For the CDR3, the DNA is TGCGCCAGCAGCTTGGATAACTCCGGAGGTGGCTACACCTTC. Translating it yields CASSLDNSGGGYTF.

The V call is TRBV7-3, the J call TRBJ2-5, with 9 nucleotides matching TRBD2. After removal of 5 bases from V and 3 bases from J, the junction contained 1 base not matched to a gene. The germline V gene has CDR1 SGHTA and CDR2 FQGTGA. The CDR3 spans 13 residues. The CDR3 here is CASSASGEETQYF. Here the CDR3 DNA reads TGTGCCAGCAGCGCTAGCGGGGAAGAGACCCAGTACTTC.

As to this clonotype: A junction end diverges from the germline sequence, so it may reflect a read error. The genes are TRBV4-1 and TRBJ1-5; 7 positions match TRBD1. Germline loops: CDR1 MGHRA, CDR2 YSYEKL. CDR3 length: 18 residues. The CDR3 spells CASSQDPHETGYNPPQHF. The CDR3 coding sequence is TGCGCCAGCAGCCAAGACCCCCATGAGACAGGGTACAATCCGCCCCAGCATTTT.

This clonotype was recorded once. V gene TRBV4-2 combines with J gene TRBJ2-2; 10 bases map to TRBD2. Germline lookup yields CDR1 LGHNA and CDR2 YNFKEQ. The J segment lost 9 bases and the V segment lost 1 base, leaving 17 bases of the junction unmatched. The CDR3 length is 19 residues. This chain's CDR3 is CASSQVGRSGGADERELFF. The CDR3, as DNA: TGTGCCAGCAGCCAAGTGGGTCGAAGCGGGGGGGCCGACGAGCGGGAGCTGTTTTTT.

In its sample, this clonotype was seen a few times. This chain connects TRBV7-3 to TRBJ2-5; D is perhaps TRBD1 or TRBD2 (6 bases each). The J call may be faulty, since TRBJ2-1 better matches the DNA end. Per the germline V gene, CDR1 is SGHTA and CDR2 is FQGTGA. The CDR3 runs to 14 residues. The CDR3 region is CASSESVMGGEQFF. The CDR3 coding sequence is TGTGCCAGCAGCGAATCGGTTATGGGGGGCGAGCAGTTCTTC.

V and J are TRBV28 and TRBJ2-6, with D hard to call. Germline V gene lookup returns CDR1 MDHEN and CDR2 SYDVKM. The CDR3 has 14 amino acids. Trimming took off 6 bases at V and 0 bases at J, with 6 bases between the two ends. CDR3 amino acids: CASRQSSGANVLTF. In DNA, the CDR3 is TGTGCCAGCAGACAAAGCTCTGGGGCCAACGTCCTGACTTTC. The whole variable domain, filled in from reference TRBV28 and TRBJ2-6, reads DVKVTQSSRYLVKRTGEKVFLECVQDMDHENMFWYRQDPGLGLRLIYFSYDVKMKEKGDIPEGYSVSREKKERFSLILESASTNQTSMYLCASRQSSGANVLTFGAGSRLTVL.

The chain employs TRBV28 and TRBJ2-7; 13 bases align to TRBD2. V trimming: 6 bases; J trimming: 6 bases; junction bases outside the gene matches: 11. CDR3 size: 16 residues. From germline, CDR1 is MDHEN and CDR2 SYDVKM. CDR3 protein: CASSWTGTSGKGEQYF. The CDR3 bases are TGTGCCAGCAGCTGGACCGGGACTAGCGGGAAGGGCGAGCAGTACTTC.

The chain uses TRBV27 and TRBJ1-4; tentatively, D is TRBD1 (5 bases). Trimming cost V 3 bases and J 15 bases, with 20 bases left between them. CDR3 length equals 14 residues. Germline CDR1 reads MNHEY; CDR2 reads SMNVEV (reference sequence). The CDR3 reads CASSLRGSGLLLFF. The CDR3 bases are TGTGCCAGCAGTTTGAGAGGGTCAGGGTTATTGTTGTTTTTT.

This clonotype was detected only a few times. The chain employs TRBV29-1 and TRBJ2-5; D might be TRBD2 (6 bases). The J call may be incorrect, as the DNA end agrees better with TRBJ2-7. This CDR3 comprises 13 residues. Germline V gives CDR1 SQVTM, CDR2 ANQGSEA. The CDR3 sequence is CSVGEVPSYEQYF. The DNA of the CDR3 is TGCAGCGTTGGGGAGGTCCCCTCCTACGAGCAGTACTTC.

V is TRBV7-9 and J is TRBJ1-1; D is perhaps TRBD1 (5 bases). CDR3 length: 14 amino acids. V lost 11 bases and J lost 5, with 21 bases in between. Germline CDR1 reads SEHNR; CDR2 reads FQNEAQ (reference sequence). This CDR3 reads CASWRRDWATEAFF. CDR3 nucleotide sequence: TGTGCCTCCTGGAGGAGGGACTGGGCAACTGAAGCTTTCTTT.

The sample holds a few counts of this clonotype. This chain joins TRBV7-8 and TRBJ1-1, with D unresolved. The germline V gene has CDR1 SGHVS and CDR2 FQNEAQ. The CDR3 is 15 residues long. V was trimmed by 5 bases and J by 1 base, leaving 14 bases between them. The CDR3, as DNA: TGTGCCAGCAGCCTAATGGGCCGGGGGAACACTGAAGCTTTCTTT. Its translation is CASSLMGRGNTEAFF.